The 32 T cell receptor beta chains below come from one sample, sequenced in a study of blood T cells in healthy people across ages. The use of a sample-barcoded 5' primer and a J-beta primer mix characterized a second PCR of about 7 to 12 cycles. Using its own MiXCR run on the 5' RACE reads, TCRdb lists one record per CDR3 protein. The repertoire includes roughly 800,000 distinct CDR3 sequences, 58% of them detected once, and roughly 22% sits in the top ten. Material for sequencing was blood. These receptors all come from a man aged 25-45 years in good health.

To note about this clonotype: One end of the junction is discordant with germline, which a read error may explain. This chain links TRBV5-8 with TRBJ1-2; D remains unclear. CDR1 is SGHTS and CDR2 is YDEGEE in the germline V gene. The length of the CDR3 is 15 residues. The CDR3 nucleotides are TGTGTCAGCAGCCCATCGGGCTACCTTAACTATGGCTACACCTTC. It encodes CVSSPSGYLNYGYTF.

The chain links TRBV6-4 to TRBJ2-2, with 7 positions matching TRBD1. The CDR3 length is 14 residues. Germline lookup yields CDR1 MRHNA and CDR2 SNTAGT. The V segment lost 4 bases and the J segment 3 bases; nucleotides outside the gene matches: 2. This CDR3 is CASSAGTDTGELFF. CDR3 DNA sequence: TGTGCCAGCAGTGCCGGGACAGACACCGGGGAGCTGTTTTTT.

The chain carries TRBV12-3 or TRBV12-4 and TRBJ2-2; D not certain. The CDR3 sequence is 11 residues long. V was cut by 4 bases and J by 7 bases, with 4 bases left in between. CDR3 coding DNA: TGTGCCAGCAGTTACTACGGGGAGCTGTTTTTT. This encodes CASSYYGELFF.

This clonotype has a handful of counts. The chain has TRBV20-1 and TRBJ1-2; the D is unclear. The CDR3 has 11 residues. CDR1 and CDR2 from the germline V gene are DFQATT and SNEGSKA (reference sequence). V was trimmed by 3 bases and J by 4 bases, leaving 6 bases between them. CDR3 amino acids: CSARAAYGYTF. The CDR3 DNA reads TGCAGTGCTAGGGCTGCCTATGGCTACACCTTC.

The chain's CDR3 is CASSSPDRAAPEAFF. CDR3 in DNA: TGTGCCAGCAGCTCTCCCGACCGAGCGGCGCCTGAAGCTTTCTTT. The chain is built from TRBV28 and TRBJ1-1; no clear D. The germline V gene has CDR1 MDHEN and CDR2 SYDVKM. Trimming cost V 6 bases and J 6 bases, with 20 bases left between them. There are 15 residues in the CDR3.

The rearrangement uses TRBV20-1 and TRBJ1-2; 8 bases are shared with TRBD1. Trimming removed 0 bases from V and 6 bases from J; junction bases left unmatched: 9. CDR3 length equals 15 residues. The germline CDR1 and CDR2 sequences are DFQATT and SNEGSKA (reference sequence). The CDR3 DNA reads TGCAGTGCTAGAGACCGACGGGACAGGCTAGATGGCTACACCTTC. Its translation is CSARDRRDRLDGYTF.

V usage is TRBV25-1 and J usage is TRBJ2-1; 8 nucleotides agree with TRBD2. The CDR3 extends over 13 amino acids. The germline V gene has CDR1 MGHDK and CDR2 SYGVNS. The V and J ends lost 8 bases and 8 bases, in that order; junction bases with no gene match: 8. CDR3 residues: CASGGGGFDEQFF. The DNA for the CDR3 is TGTGCCAGCGGGGGCGGGGGGTTCGATGAGCAGTTCTTC.

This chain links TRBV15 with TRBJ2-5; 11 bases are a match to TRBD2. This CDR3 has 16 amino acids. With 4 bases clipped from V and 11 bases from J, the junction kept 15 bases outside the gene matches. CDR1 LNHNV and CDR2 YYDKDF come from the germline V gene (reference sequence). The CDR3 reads CATSIRLAGTWDEQYF. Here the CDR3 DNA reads TGTGCCACCAGCATTAGACTAGCGGGAACCTGGGATGAGCAGTACTTC.

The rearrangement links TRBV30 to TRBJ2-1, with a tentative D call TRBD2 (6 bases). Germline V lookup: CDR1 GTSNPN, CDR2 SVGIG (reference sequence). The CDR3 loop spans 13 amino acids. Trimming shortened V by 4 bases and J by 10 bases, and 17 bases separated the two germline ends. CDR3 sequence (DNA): TGTGCCTGGATAATAGCGGCGGGTCGGGAGCAGTTCTTC. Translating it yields CAWIIAAGREQFF.

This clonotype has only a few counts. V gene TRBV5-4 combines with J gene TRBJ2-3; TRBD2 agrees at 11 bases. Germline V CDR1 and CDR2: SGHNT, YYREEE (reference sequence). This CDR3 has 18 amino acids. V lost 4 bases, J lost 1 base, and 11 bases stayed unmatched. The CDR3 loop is CASSQTPKLAGGTDTQYF. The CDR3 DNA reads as TGTGCCAGCAGCCAAACCCCGAAACTAGCGGGGGGCACAGATACGCAGTATTTT.

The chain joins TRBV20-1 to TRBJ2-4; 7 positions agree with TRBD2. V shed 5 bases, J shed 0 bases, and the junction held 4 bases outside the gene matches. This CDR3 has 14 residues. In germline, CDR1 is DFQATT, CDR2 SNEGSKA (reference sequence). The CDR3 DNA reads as TGCAGTGCTTATTCTAGCGGAGCCAAAAACATTCAGTACTTC. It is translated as CSAYSSGAKNIQYF.

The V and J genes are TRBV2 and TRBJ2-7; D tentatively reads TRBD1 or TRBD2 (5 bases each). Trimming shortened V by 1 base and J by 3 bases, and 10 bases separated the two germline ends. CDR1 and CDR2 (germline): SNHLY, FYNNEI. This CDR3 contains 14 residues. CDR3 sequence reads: CASSEEGRVYEQYF. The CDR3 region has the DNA TGTGCCAGCAGTGAAGAGGGACGGGTCTACGAGCAGTACTTC. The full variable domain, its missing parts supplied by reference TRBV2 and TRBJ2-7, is EPEVTQTPSHQVTQMGQEVILRCVPISNHLYFYWYRQILGQKVEFLVSFYNNEISEKSEIFDDQFSVERPDGSNFTLKIRSTKLEDSAMYFCASSEEGRVYEQYFGPGTRLTVT.

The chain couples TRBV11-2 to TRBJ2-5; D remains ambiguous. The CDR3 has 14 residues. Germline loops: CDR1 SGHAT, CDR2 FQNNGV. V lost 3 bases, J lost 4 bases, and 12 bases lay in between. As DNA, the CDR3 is TGTGCCAGCAGCTTCTCGCAAGATACAGAGACCCAGTACTTC. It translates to CASSFSQDTETQYF.

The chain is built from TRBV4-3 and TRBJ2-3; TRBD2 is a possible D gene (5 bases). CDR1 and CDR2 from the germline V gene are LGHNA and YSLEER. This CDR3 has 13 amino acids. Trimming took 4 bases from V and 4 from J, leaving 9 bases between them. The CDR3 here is CASSRGSSDTQYF. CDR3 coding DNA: TGCGCCAGCAGCCGAGGGTCGTCAGATACGCAGTATTTT.

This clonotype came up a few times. The CDR3 bases are TGCAGTGCTAGAGTCCGGACTAGTGTATACGAGCAGTACTTC. Residues: CSARVRTSVYEQYF. The chain couples TRBV20-1 to TRBJ2-7; the match to TRBD2 covers 7 bases. The germline V gene has CDR1 DFQATT and CDR2 SNEGSKA (reference sequence). Losses at the gene ends were 1 base for V and 4 bases for J; bases not matched to a gene: 7. The CDR3 covers 14 residues.

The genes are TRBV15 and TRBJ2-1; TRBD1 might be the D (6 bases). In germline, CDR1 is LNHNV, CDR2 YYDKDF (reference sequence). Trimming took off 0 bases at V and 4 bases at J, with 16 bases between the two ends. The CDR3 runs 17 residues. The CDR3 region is CATSREDPGTQYNEQFF. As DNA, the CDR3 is TGTGCCACCAGCAGAGAAGACCCCGGGACACAATACAATGAGCAGTTCTTC.

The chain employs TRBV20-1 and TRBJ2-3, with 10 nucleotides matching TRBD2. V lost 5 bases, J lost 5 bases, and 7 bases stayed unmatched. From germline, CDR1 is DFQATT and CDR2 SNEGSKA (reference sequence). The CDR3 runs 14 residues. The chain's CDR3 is CSAGAGGPVDTQYF. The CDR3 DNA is TGCAGTGCTGGAGCGGGAGGGCCGGTAGATACGCAGTATTTT.

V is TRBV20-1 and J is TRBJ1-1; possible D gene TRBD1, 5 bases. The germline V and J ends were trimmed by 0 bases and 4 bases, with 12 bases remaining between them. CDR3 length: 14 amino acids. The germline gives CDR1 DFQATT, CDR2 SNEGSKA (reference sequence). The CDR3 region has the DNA TGCAGTGCTAGAGATCGGCAGGGCGTCACTGAAGCTTTCTTT. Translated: CSARDRQGVTEAFF.

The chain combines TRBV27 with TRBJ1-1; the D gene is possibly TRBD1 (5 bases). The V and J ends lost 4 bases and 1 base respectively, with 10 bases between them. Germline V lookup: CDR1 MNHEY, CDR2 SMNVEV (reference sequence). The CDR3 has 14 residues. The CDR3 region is CASSSWRGNTEAFF. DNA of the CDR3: TGTGCCAGCAGTTCTTGGAGGGGGAACACTGAAGCTTTCTTT.

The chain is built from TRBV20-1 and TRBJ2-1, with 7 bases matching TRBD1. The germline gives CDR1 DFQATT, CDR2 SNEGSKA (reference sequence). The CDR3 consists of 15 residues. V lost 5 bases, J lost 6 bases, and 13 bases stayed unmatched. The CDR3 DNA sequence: TGCAGTGCTCCCCTAGGGGTGGGACAGACCAATGAGCAGTTCTTC. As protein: CSAPLGVGQTNEQFF.

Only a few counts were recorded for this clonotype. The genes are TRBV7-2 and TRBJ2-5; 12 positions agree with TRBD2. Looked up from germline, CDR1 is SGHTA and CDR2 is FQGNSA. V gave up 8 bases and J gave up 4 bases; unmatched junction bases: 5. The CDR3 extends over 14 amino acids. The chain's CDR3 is CASQGLAGGETQYF. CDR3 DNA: TGTGCCAGCCAGGGACTAGCGGGCGGAGAGACCCAGTACTTC. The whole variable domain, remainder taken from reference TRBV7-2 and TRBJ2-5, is GAGVSQSPSNKVTEKGKDVELRCDPISGHTALYWYRQSLGQGLEFLIYFQGNSAPDKSGLPSDRFSAERTGGSVSTLTIQRTQQEDSAVYLCASQGLAGGETQYFGPGTRLLVL.

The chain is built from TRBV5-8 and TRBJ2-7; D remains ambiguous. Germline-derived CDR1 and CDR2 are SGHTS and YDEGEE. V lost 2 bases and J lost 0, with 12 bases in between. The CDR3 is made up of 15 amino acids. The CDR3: CASSFGASSSYEQYF. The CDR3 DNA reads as TGTGCCAGCAGCTTTGGTGCCAGCAGCTCCTACGAGCAGTACTTC. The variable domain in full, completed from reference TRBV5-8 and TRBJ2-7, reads EAGVTQSPTHLIKTRGQQATLRCSPISGHTSVYWYQQALGLGLQFLLWYDEGEERNRGNFPPRFSGRQFPNYSSELNVNALELEDSALYLCASSFGASSSYEQYFGPGTRLTVT.

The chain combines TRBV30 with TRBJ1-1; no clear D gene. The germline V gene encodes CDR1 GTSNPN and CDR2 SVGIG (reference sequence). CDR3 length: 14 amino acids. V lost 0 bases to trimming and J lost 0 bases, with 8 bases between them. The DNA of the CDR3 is TGTGCCTGGAGTGTACAAGGGATGAACACTGAAGCTTTCTTT. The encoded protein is CAWSVQGMNTEAFF.

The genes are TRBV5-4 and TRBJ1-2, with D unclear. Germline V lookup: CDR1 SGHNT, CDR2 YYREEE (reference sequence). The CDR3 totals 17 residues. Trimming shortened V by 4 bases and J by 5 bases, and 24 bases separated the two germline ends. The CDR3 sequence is CASSESTTAGWQYGYTF. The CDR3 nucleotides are TGTGCCAGCAGCGAATCGACGACTGCGGGGTGGCAGTATGGCTACACCTTC.

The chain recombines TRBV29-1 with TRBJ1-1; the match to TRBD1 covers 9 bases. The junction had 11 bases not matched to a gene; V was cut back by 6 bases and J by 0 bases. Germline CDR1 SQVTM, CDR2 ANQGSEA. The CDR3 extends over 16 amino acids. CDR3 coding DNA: TGCAGCGTGAGGGGACAGGGAAATTCCTTGAACACTGAAGCTTTCTTT. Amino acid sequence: CSVRGQGNSLNTEAFF.

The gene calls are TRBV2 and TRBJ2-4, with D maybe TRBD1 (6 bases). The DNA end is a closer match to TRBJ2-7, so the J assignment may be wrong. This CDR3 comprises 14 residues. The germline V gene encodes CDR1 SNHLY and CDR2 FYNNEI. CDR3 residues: CASSGQWGSYEQYF. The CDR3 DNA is TGTGCCAGCAGCGGACAGTGGGGTTCCTACGAGCAGTACTTC.

The CDR3 DNA sequence: TGTGCCAGCAGCTTAGCAGGGTCCGGCTATGGCTACACCTTC. It codes for CASSLAGSGYGYTF. The chain uses TRBV7-9 and TRBJ1-2; D is unclear. The CDR3 consists of 14 residues. The germline gives CDR1 SEHNR, CDR2 FQNEAQ (reference sequence). V was shortened by 0 bases and J by 4 bases, with 9 bases between the two germline ends.

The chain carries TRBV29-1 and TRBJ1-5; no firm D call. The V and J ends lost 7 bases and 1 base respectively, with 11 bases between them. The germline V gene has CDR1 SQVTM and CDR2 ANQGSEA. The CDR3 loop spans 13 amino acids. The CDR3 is CSAVTQSNQPQHF. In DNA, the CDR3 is TGCAGCGCGGTGACTCAGAGCAATCAGCCCCAGCATTTT.

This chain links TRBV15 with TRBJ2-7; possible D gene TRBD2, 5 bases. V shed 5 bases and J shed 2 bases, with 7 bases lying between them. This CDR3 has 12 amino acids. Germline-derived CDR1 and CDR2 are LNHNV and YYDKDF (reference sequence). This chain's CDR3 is CATSEGPYEQYF. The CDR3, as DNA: TGTGCCACCAGCGAGGGTCCCTACGAGCAGTACTTC.

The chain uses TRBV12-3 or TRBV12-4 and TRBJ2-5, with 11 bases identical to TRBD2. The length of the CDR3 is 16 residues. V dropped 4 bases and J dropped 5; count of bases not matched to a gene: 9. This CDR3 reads CASSSFTSGGLETQYF. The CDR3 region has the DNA TGTGCCAGCAGTTCGTTTACTAGCGGGGGCTTGGAGACCCAGTACTTC.

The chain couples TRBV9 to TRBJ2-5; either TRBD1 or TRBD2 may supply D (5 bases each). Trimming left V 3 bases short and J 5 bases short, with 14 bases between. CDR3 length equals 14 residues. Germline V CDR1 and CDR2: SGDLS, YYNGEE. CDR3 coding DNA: TGTGCCAGCAGCGAGGGGAGACCTCTGGAGACCCAGTACTTC. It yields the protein CASSEGRPLETQYF. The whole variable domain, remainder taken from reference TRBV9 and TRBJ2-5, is DSGVTQTPKHLITATGQRVTLRCSPRSGDLSVYWYQQSLDQGLQFLIQYYNGEERAKGNILERFSAQQFPDLHSELNLSSLELGDSALYFCASSEGRPLETQYFGPGTRLLVL.

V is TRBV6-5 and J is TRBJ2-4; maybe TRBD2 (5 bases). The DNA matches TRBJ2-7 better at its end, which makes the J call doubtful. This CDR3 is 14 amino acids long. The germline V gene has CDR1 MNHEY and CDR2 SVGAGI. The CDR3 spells CASSYYPGNYEQYF. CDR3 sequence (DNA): TGTGCCAGCAGTTACTATCCGGGGAACTACGAGCAGTACTTC.